This TCR beta chain was retrieved from a study of siplizumab effects on memory and regulatory T cells. Overall study findings and caveats: The study did not confirm that proliferating Tregs from siplizumab cultures were suppressive. Naive T cells were seen as more diverse than memory cells and as major alloresponse contributors.

The CDR3 consists of 14 residues. With 1 base removed from V and 5 bases from J, the gap between germline ends came to 10 bases. CDR1 is SGHTA, CDR2 FQGTGA, per germline. As regards this clone: Its antigen is not known.

The table came from immunoSEQ multiplex PCR; TCRdb's copy has only in-frame clones and leaves some out. The table shows over 100,000 clones, with 93% occurring only once. The specimen was Tregs sorted from blood. The chain recombines TRBV7-3 with TRBJ2-3, with a tentative D call TRBD2 (6 bases). This receptor was identified in a human donor in good health. Here the CDR3 reads CASSLSGGVDTQYF. CDR3 bases: TGTGCCAGCAGCTTAAGCGGAGGGGTAGATACGCAGTATTTT.